This T cell receptor beta chain was identified during a study of blood T cells in healthy people across ages. Next came a second PCR, run for roughly 6 to 11 cycles, which used a sample-barcoded 5' primer along with a J-beta primer mix. Via MiXCR, TCRdb re-called the 5' RACE reads, giving one row per CDR3 protein. The sample includes around 1,500,000 distinct CDR3 sequences, 28% of them seen just once. With 2 bases removed from V and 4 bases from J, the gap between germline ends came to 12 bases. The CDR3 has 15 amino acids. Germline-derived CDR1 and CDR2 are MNHEY and SMNVEV (reference sequence). This sequence originates from a woman aged 25 to 45 in good health. V usage is TRBV27 and J usage is TRBJ2-4; D perhaps matches TRBD1 (5 bases). The sample consisted of blood. This CDR3 is CASSLIQGRKNIQYF. The CDR3 nucleotides read TGTGCCAGCAGTTTAATTCAGGGCAGGAAAAACATTCAGTACTTC.